Listed below are T cell receptor beta chains from one sample, sequenced in a study of blood T cell repertoires in COVID-19. Produced via immunoSEQ multiplex PCR; TCRdb's table is partial and in-frame only. The sample shows 220,000 or so clones, around 91% of them seen only once. The sample was PBMCs or T cells enriched from blood (not recorded which). The receptors were gathered from a man in his thirties or forties who had been exposed to COVID-19. The conserved cysteine and the conserved F or W are not part of the CDR3 here.

J | V | CDR3
TRBJ1-1 | TRBV6-1 | ASSEVGGGRRYTEAF
TRBJ2-7 | TRBV4-2 | ASSQAGAKDEQY
TRBJ2-1 | TRBV5-4 | ASTRRGGYEQF
TRBJ2-1 | TRBV1 | TSSLWQF
TRBJ2-7 | TRBV7-2 | ASSLVNRGWGYEQY
TRBJ2-7 | TRBV10-3 | ALFGYEQY
TRBJ1-2 | TRBV7-9 | ASSPSPGLPYGYT
TRBJ1-5 | TRBV3-1/TRBV3-2 | ASSRGVESNQPQH
TRBJ2-3 | TRBV10-3 | AISGTGNIPVSTDTQY
TRBJ1-6 | TRBV5-1 | ASSEQSSYNSPLH
TRBJ2-5 | TRBV27 | ASSRDSQETQY
TRBJ2-7 | TRBV18 | ASSRSAADEQY
TRBJ1-4 | TRBV5-1 | ASSPGGGEEKLF
TRBJ2-5 | TRBV5-5 | ASSPGEGRQETQY
TRBJ1-2 | TRBV3-1/TRBV3-2 | ASSPTIDRGPSNYGYT
TRBJ1-4 | TRBV4-1 | ASSLRGGREEKLF
TRBJ1-1 | TRBV6-5 | ASSYRDRANTEAF
TRBJ1-1 | TRBV7-2 | ASSPHAEGDTEAF
TRBJ2-5 | TRBV28 | ASSMLIGYQETQY
TRBJ2-2 | TRBV2 | ASSLLAGTNTGELF
TRBJ2-1 | TRBV4-1 | ASSQDDRGSLNEQF
TRBJ2-1 | TRBV7-2 | ASSLAGTSGGVMREQF
TRBJ2-2 | TRBV12-3/TRBV12-4 | ASSGPTELF
TRBJ2-1 | TRBV7-9 | ASNGELAGGPYNEQF
TRBJ2-3 | TRBV18 | ASSLGTRTDTQY
TRBJ2-1 | TRBV30 | AWSLAYNEQF
TRBJ1-1 | TRBV28 | ASSTGTGGWTEAF
TRBJ1-2 | TRBV9 | ASSSRDTNYGYT
TRBJ2-1 | TRBV9 | ASSVQDTSSYNEQF
TRBJ1-1 | TRBV12-3/TRBV12-4 | ASSPGSEAF
TRBJ2-3 | TRBV4-2 | ASSQEGGLGSTDTQY
TRBJ1-1 | TRBV5-1 | ASSPRTGEHLMNTEAF
TRBJ2-5 | TRBV4-1 | ASSQMFRGGLETQY
TRBJ2-5 | TRBV30 | AWRDSRETQY
TRBJ1-5 | TRBV3-1/TRBV3-2 | ASSPPGGQPQH
TRBJ2-3 | TRBV11-3 | ASSPQGADTQY
TRBJ1-2 | TRBV12-3/TRBV12-4 | ASSLTGGYGYT
TRBJ2-5 | TRBV13 | ASSPQGTKETQY
TRBJ1-2 | TRBV7-8 | ASSLRRTGDYGYT
TRBJ2-3 | TRBV5-3 | ARSNLDCTDTQY
TRBJ1-2 | TRBV11-2 | ASSSIKRDTVNYGYT
TRBJ2-3 | TRBV7-7 | ASSLQALDTQY
TRBJ2-3 | TRBV5-6 | ASSTGQGTDTQY
TRBJ1-4 | TRBV5-1 | ASRAGPEEEKLF
TRBJ1-1 | TRBV19 | ASSIGFQGTTEAF
TRBJ2-1 | TRBV6-2/TRBV6-3 | ASSYLSDGGGDYNEQF
TRBJ2-7 | TRBV7-8 | ASSPPTQGWSYEQY
TRBJ2-7 | TRBV7-9 | ASSLGTGKVIGYEQY
TRBJ1-1 | TRBV20-1 | SASPAEQLNTEAF
TRBJ2-4 | TRBV6-5 | ASKGNPGNIQY
TRBJ2-7 | TRBV2 | AFGAGYEQY
TRBJ1-1 | TRBV29-1 | SVASGTEAF
TRBJ2-1 | TRBV19 | ASSPSSRSDRDEQF